The clone carrying this T cell receptor beta chain was counted once. This sample stems from a study of shared T cell receptors in the human thymus. Sequencing used immunoSEQ multiplex PCR; TCRdb keeps in-frame clones, though not all of them. The data hold hundreds of thousands of clones, with about 87% observed a single time. Germline CDR1 is SGHDN and CDR2 is FVKESK. CDR3 length equals 16 residues. J was trimmed by 2 bases and V by 0 bases; bases with no gene match: 4. The sample was also reused in another study, on human thymus T cells. As that study records: During corrective heart surgery, resections were taken, and the thymus tissue came from them.

The receptor comes from a boy younger than two with a congenital heart defect. The chain couples TRBV14 to TRBJ2-7; 10 bases agree with TRBD2. Specimen: thymocytes. The CDR3 region is CASSQDLAGEPYEQYF. The CDR3 bases are TGTGCCAGCAGCCAAGATCTAGCGGGAGAGCCCTACGAGCAGTACTTC.